Each of the 28 T cell receptor beta chains below was sequenced from the same sample in a study of CD8+CD57+ T cells in acquired aplastic anemia. Genomic DNA provided the template from which TCR beta VDJ and CDR3 profiles were obtained. One entry per CDR3 protein, called by TCRdb with MiXCR from the reads. The table includes approximately 170,000 distinct CDR3 sequences, around 60% detected once. Sample: sorted CD4+, CD8+, or CD8+CD57+ T cells (not recorded which) from PBMCs. All receptors come from a human donor in good health.

This chain connects TRBV20-1 to TRBJ2-2; tentatively, D is TRBD1 (5 bases). Germline lookup yields CDR1 DFQATT and CDR2 SNEGSKA (reference sequence). V lost 6 bases, J lost 2 bases, and 19 bases lay in between. The CDR3 contains 16 residues. CDR3 sequence reads: CSAYPPRGRNTGELFF. The CDR3 DNA reads as TGCAGTGCGTACCCTCCAAGGGGCCGTAACACCGGGGAGCTGTTTTTT.

The chain has TRBV14 and TRBJ2-4; no definite D call. Germline lookup yields CDR1 SGHDN and CDR2 FVKESK. Trimming took 1 base from V and 9 from J, leaving 10 bases between them. CDR3 length equals 13 residues. The CDR3 nucleotides are TGTGCCAGCAGCCAAGGTGTCATTGGCATTCAGTACTTC. Its protein is CASSQGVIGIQYF.

This chain links TRBV2 with TRBJ1-5; D ambiguous. CDR3 length: 14 amino acids. Trimming stripped 7 bases from V and 1 base from J, with 11 bases between. The germline V gene encodes CDR1 SNHLY and CDR2 FYNNEI. The CDR3 nucleotides read TGTGCCAGCAAGGGCGGGTGGAGCAATCAGCCCCAGCATTTT. The encoded protein is CASKGGWSNQPQHF.

The genes are TRBV30 and TRBJ2-7; TRBD1 agrees at 10 bases. The trim removed 0 bases at V and 0 bases at J, leaving 2 bases unmatched. Germline V lookup: CDR1 GTSNPN, CDR2 SVGIG (reference sequence). This CDR3 has 15 amino acids. CDR3 nucleotide sequence: TGTGCCTGGAGTGTACGGGACAGGGGCTCCTACGAGCAGTACTTC. It yields the protein CAWSVRDRGSYEQYF.

This clonotype has ten or more counts. The V call is TRBV7-9, the J call TRBJ2-2, with 10 positions matching TRBD1. The CDR3 totals 17 residues. Germline V lookup: CDR1 SEHNR, CDR2 FQNEAQ (reference sequence). Trimming cost V 1 base and J 3 bases; bases outside gene matches: 5. The CDR3 DNA reads as TGTGCCAGCAGCTTAGAAGAGGACAGGGGGGACACCGGGGAGCTGTTTTTT. This codes for CASSLEEDRGDTGELFF.

J is TRBJ2-7 and V is TRBV20-1; no reliable D call. Germline V lookup: CDR1 DFQATT, CDR2 SNEGSKA (reference sequence). The CDR3 runs to 13 residues. V lost 6 bases and J lost 2, with 14 bases in between. In nucleotides, the CDR3 is TGCAGTGCACCCGACACACAAACCTACGAGCAGTACTTC. This translates into CSAPDTQTYEQYF.

This clonotype was counted once. The chain links TRBV2 to TRBJ1-5, with 8 bases aligning to TRBD1. Germline CDR1 SNHLY, CDR2 FYNNEI. The CDR3 has 15 residues. V shed 3 bases and J 4 bases; nucleotides not matched to a gene: 5. CDR3 nucleotide sequence: TGTGCCAGCAGTGAGAGGACAGGGTGGAATCAGCCCCAGCATTTT. This gives the protein CASSERTGWNQPQHF. Complete variable domain (other parts from reference TRBV2 and TRBJ1-5): EPEVTQTPSHQVTQMGQEVILRCVPISNHLYFYWYRQILGQKVEFLVSFYNNEISEKSEIFDDQFSVERPDGSNFTLKIRSTKLEDSAMYFCASSERTGWNQPQHFGDGTRLSIL.

This chain connects TRBV6-5 to TRBJ2-7, with TRBD2 matching over 14 bases. CDR3 size: 17 residues. Germline trimming cut 2 bases from V and 0 bases from J; bases unmatched to any gene: 3. CDR1 MNHEY and CDR2 SVGAGI come from the germline V gene. The CDR3 bases are TGTGCCAGCAGTTACGGACTAGCGGGGGGCCACTCCTACGAGCAGTACTTC. Translating it yields CASSYGLAGGHSYEQYF.

This clonotype was detected many times. V and J are TRBV12-3 or TRBV12-4 and TRBJ2-3; 9 nucleotides agree with TRBD2. CDR3 length: 15 amino acids. With 6 bases clipped from V and 0 bases from J, the junction kept 4 bases outside the gene matches. Here the CDR3 DNA reads TGTGCCAGCAGCGGTACTAGCGGGAGCACAGATACGCAGTATTTT. Its translation is CASSGTSGSTDTQYF.

The CDR3, as DNA: TGTGCCAGCAGTGTAAGGCGCGGGGAAAAACTGTTTTTT. Residues: CASSVRRGEKLFF. The chain links TRBV2 to TRBJ1-4; D is unresolved. Germline lookup yields CDR1 SNHLY and CDR2 FYNNEI. The CDR3 has 13 residues. V was clipped by 4 bases and J by 8 bases, with 11 bases between them. Complete variable domain (other parts from reference TRBV2 and TRBJ1-4): EPEVTQTPSHQVTQMGQEVILRCVPISNHLYFYWYRQILGQKVEFLVSFYNNEISEKSEIFDDQFSVERPDGSNFTLKIRSTKLEDSAMYFCASSVRRGEKLFFGSGTQLSVL.

To note about this clonotype: At one end the junction does not follow the germline gene, possibly because of a read error. The chain carries TRBV12-3 or TRBV12-4 and TRBJ1-1; D gene unclear. The CDR3 has 13 residues. The CDR3 nucleotides are TGTGCCAGCAGCTTAGGATCCAGGACTGAAGCTTTCTTT. This gives the protein CASSLGSRTEAFF.

This clonotype was observed at least ten times. V is TRBV4-3 and J is TRBJ2-7, with D maybe TRBD1 (6 bases). The V and J ends lost 0 bases and 4 bases respectively, with 16 bases between them. The germline V gene encodes CDR1 LGHNA and CDR2 YSLEER. The CDR3 loop spans 16 amino acids. The CDR3 DNA sequence: TGCGCCAGCAGCCAAGATAGGACAGCCGTGACTTACGAGCAGTACTTC. This encodes CASSQDRTAVTYEQYF.

The chain has TRBV19 and TRBJ2-3, with TRBD1 identical over 11 bases. Germline CDR1 LNHDA, CDR2 SQIVND (reference sequence). The CDR3 spans 14 residues. V was pared by 9 bases and J by 5 bases, with 7 bases of the junction left unmatched. CDR3 sequence: CASEGQGAGDTQYF. The CDR3 DNA follows: TGTGCCAGCGAAGGACAGGGGGCTGGAGATACGCAGTATTTT.

This chain joins TRBV15 and TRBJ2-7; D not resolved. From germline, CDR1 is LNHNV and CDR2 YYDKDF (reference sequence). The CDR3 runs 16 residues. Trimming took off 1 base at V and 2 bases at J, with 15 bases between the two ends. In nucleotides, the CDR3 is TGTGCCACCAGCAGAGTGCGTCCGGATATTACCTACGAGCAGTACTTC. This sequence encodes CATSRVRPDITYEQYF.

The V call is TRBV11-2, the J call TRBJ2-1; D not certain. The germline V gene has CDR1 SGHAT and CDR2 FQNNGV. Trimming took off 5 bases at V and 9 bases at J, with 8 bases between the two ends. The CDR3 has 11 residues. CDR3 sequence reads: CASSVVGEQFF. Written as DNA, the CDR3 is TGTGCCAGCAGCGTCGTAGGTGAGCAGTTCTTC.

This clonotype was seen ten or more times. CDR3 sequence (DNA): TGTGCCAGCAGCTACGATGGGGGCGGAGGCACTGAAGCTTTCTTT. This gives the protein CASSYDGGGGTEAFF. The rearrangement links TRBV7-3 to TRBJ1-1; D possibly corresponds to TRBD1 (6 bases). Germline V gene lookup returns CDR1 SGHTA and CDR2 FQGTGA. The CDR3 runs to 15 residues. Trimming took off 4 bases at V and 4 bases at J, with 16 bases between the two ends.

The chain employs TRBV20-1 and TRBJ2-3; D perhaps matches TRBD2 (5 bases). This CDR3 has 17 residues. Germline loops: CDR1 DFQATT, CDR2 SNEGSKA (reference sequence). V lost 0 bases, J lost 0 bases, and 16 bases lay in between. CDR3 DNA: TGCAGTGCTAGAGATTTGCTAGCAGAACCTAGCACAGATACGCAGTATTTT. Translated: CSARDLLAEPSTDTQYF.

The chain couples TRBV2 to TRBJ1-2; D is unresolved. The CDR3 runs 13 residues. In germline, CDR1 is SNHLY, CDR2 FYNNEI. Trimming removed 4 bases from V and 2 bases from J, with 8 bases in between. The CDR3 protein is CASSADINYGYTF. CDR3 nucleotide sequence: TGTGCCAGCAGTGCAGACATAAACTATGGCTACACCTTC.

This chain joins TRBV24-1 and TRBJ2-7; TRBD2 matches at 12 bases. Trimming removed 3 bases from V and 5 bases from J; junction bases left unmatched: 4. The CDR3 spans 15 residues. The germline V gene has CDR1 KGHDR and CDR2 SFDVKD. CDR3: CATSDRTSGANEQYF. The CDR3 region has the DNA TGTGCCACCAGTGATCGGACTAGCGGGGCCAACGAGCAGTACTTC.

The rearrangement joins TRBV29-1 to TRBJ2-3, with TRBD1 matching 9 bases. This CDR3 comprises 14 residues. J was trimmed by 4 bases and V by 1 base; bases with no gene match: 3. Germline V gene sequence: CDR1 SQVTM, CDR2 ANQGSEA. DNA of the CDR3: TGCAGCGTTGAAGGGGGACAGGGATCAGATACGCAGTATTTT. This codes for CSVEGGQGSDTQYF.

The table lists this clonotype with many counts. The genes are TRBV6-1 and TRBJ2-5; 14 bases fit TRBD2. Germline CDR1 reads MNHNS; CDR2 reads SASEGT. With 3 bases clipped from V and 4 bases from J, the junction kept 7 bases outside the gene matches. The CDR3 runs to 17 residues. CDR3 sequence (DNA): TGTGCCAGCAGTGATTGGGGACTAGCGGGAGTGGCAGAGACCCAGTACTTC. It specifies CASSDWGLAGVAETQYF.

This clonotype was counted once. The chain links TRBV2 to TRBJ2-5; 7 nucleotides agree with TRBD2. This CDR3 region has 14 residues. With 8 bases clipped from V and 5 bases from J, the junction kept 11 bases outside the gene matches. CDR1 is SNHLY and CDR2 is FYNNEI in the germline V gene. The CDR3 nucleotides are TGTGCCAGCGGGAAGGGACTAAGACTGGAGACCCAGTACTTC. Residues: CASGKGLRLETQYF. Based on the CDR3 plus reference TRBV2 and TRBJ2-5, the full variable domain is EPEVTQTPSHQVTQMGQEVILRCVPISNHLYFYWYRQILGQKVEFLVSFYNNEISEKSEIFDDQFSVERPDGSNFTLKIRSTKLEDSAMYFCASGKGLRLETQYFGPGTRLLVL.

This clonotype has a count of ten or more. This chain uses TRBV9 with TRBJ2-3, with D perhaps TRBD1 (5 bases). V was clipped by 7 bases and J by 1 base, with 16 bases between them. Germline CDR1 is SGDLS and CDR2 is YYNGEE. There are 15 residues in the CDR3. CDR3 sequence: CASGKGATGTDTQYF. CDR3 nucleotides: TGTGCCAGCGGAAAAGGGGCGACCGGCACAGATACGCAGTATTTT.

This chain uses TRBV5-1 with TRBJ2-7; 8 bases align to TRBD2. Germline CDR1 reads SGHRS; CDR2 reads YFSETQ. The CDR3 runs 14 residues. Trimming removed 4 bases from V and 6 bases from J; junction bases left unmatched: 9. The CDR3 protein is CASSHLDSGVEQYF. Here the CDR3 DNA reads TGCGCCAGCAGCCACCTTGATAGCGGGGTCGAGCAGTACTTC. Together with reference TRBV5-1 and TRBJ2-7, the CDR3 gives the full variable domain: KAGVTQTPRYLIKTRGQQVTLSCSPISGHRSVSWYQQTPGQGLQFLFEYFSETQRNKGNFPGRFSGRQFSNSRSEMNVSTLELGDSALYLCASSHLDSGVEQYFGPGTRLTVT.

The chain couples TRBV4-1 to TRBJ1-1; D unresolved. Germline assignment: CDR1 MGHRA and CDR2 YSYEKL. CDR3 size: 15 residues. Trimming cost V 0 bases and J 6 bases, with 14 bases left between them. CDR3 sequence: CASSQDPWAEAEAFF. CDR3 DNA: TGCGCCAGCAGCCAAGACCCGTGGGCGGAGGCTGAAGCTTTCTTT.

The V gene is TRBV20-1, the J gene TRBJ1-2, with D hard to call. The V end was cut by 3 bases, the J end by 8 bases, with 7 bases between. The germline V gene has CDR1 DFQATT and CDR2 SNEGSKA (reference sequence). CDR3 size: 10 residues. The CDR3 loop reads CSARERGYTF. CDR3 bases: TGCAGTGCTAGGGAAAGAGGCTACACCTTC.

This CDR3 is CASTESGVKETQYF. The CDR3 DNA reads TGTGCCAGCACCGAATCAGGGGTTAAAGAGACCCAGTACTTC. V usage is TRBV2 and J usage is TRBJ2-5; tentative D call: TRBD1 (6 bases). The CDR3 sequence is 14 residues long. The germline V gene encodes CDR1 SNHLY and CDR2 FYNNEI. The V gene lost 7 bases and the J gene lost 3 bases, with 15 bases spanning the gap. The variable domain in full, completed from reference TRBV2 and TRBJ2-5, reads EPEVTQTPSHQVTQMGQEVILRCVPISNHLYFYWYRQILGQKVEFLVSFYNNEISEKSEIFDDQFSVERPDGSNFTLKIRSTKLEDSAMYFCASTESGVKETQYFGPGTRLLVL.

This clonotype was counted at least ten times. The chain recombines TRBV7-9 with TRBJ2-4; a weak D match, TRBD2 (6 bases). In germline, CDR1 is SEHNR, CDR2 FQNEAQ (reference sequence). The CDR3 totals 18 residues. V lost 5 bases and J 0 bases, leaving 20 bases between the germline ends. The DNA of the CDR3 is TGTGCCAGCAGCCCACTTACGACGACGGGGGAAGCCAAAAACATTCAGTACTTC. Its protein product is CASSPLTTTGEAKNIQYF. Full variable domain (remainder filled in from reference TRBV7-9 and TRBJ2-4): DTGVSQNPRHKITKRGQNVTFRCDPISEHNRLYWYRQTLGQGPEFLTYFQNEAQLEKSRLLSDRFSAERPKGSFSTLEIQRTEQGDSAMYLCASSPLTTTGEAKNIQYFGAGTRLSVL.